The clone carrying this T cell receptor beta chain was recorded at least ten times. Its antigen is not known. Making the TCR beta libraries involved quantitative 5'-RACE with molecular barcodes. TCRdb fed the 5' RACE reads into MiXCR, producing one record per CDR3 protein. The repertoire consists of approximately 520,000 distinct CDR3 sequences, with roughly 5.2% occurring once and the leading ten covering roughly 3.3%. This specimen comes from a study of CD8 T cells in ankylosing spondylitis. Study-level findings and limits: Seemingly distinctive of ankylosing spondylitis blood was a TCR beta motif formed by eight highly homologous variants. Researchers report that disease-linked clones proved CD8+ and relatively rare in peripheral blood.

The germline V and J ends were trimmed by 0 bases and 0 bases, with 11 bases remaining between them. There are 16 residues in the CDR3. The germline gives CDR1 MNHEY, CDR2 SVGAGI. V usage is TRBV6-5 and J usage is TRBJ1-1, with a tentative D call TRBD1 (5 bases). The receptor was isolated from a male donor with ankylosing spondylitis. The sample comprised blood, either unsorted or a sorted T cell fraction (not recorded which). The CDR3 DNA reads as TGTGCCAGCAGTTACTCAGGACACCTCATGAACACTGAAGCTTTCTTT. Protein sequence: CASSYSGHLMNTEAFF.